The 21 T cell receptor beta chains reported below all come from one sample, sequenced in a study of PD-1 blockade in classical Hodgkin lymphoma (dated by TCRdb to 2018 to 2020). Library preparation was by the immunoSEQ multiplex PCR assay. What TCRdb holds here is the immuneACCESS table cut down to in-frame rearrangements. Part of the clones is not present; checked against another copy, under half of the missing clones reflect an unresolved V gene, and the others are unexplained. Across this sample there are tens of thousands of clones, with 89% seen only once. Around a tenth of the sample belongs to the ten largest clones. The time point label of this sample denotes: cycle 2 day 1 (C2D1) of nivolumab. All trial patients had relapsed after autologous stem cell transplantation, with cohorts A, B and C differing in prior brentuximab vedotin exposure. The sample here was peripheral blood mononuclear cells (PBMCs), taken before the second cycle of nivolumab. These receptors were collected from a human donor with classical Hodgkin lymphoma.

The CDR3 sequence: CASSYTAGELFF. In DNA form, the CDR3 reads TGTGCCAGCAGCTATACGGCCGGGGAGCTGTTTTTT. This chain joins TRBV7-6 and TRBJ2-2; D is unclear. V lost 4 bases and J 6 bases, leaving 6 bases between the germline ends. From germline, CDR1 is SGHVS and CDR2 FNYEAQ. The CDR3 is made up of 12 amino acids.

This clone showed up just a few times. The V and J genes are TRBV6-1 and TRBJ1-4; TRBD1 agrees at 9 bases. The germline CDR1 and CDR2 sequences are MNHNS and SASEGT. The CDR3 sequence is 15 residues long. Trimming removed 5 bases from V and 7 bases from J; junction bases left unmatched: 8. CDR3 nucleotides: TGTGCCAGCAGTACCCCCGGGACAGGGCGTGAAAAACTGTTTTTT. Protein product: CASSTPGTGREKLFF.

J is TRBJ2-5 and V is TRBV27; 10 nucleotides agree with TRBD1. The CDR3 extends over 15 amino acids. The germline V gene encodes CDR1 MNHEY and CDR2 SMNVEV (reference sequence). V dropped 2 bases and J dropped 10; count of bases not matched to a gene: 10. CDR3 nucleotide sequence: TGTGCCAGCAGTTTAGCCGGGACAGGGGCATTAGACCAGTACTTC. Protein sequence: CASSLAGTGALDQYF.

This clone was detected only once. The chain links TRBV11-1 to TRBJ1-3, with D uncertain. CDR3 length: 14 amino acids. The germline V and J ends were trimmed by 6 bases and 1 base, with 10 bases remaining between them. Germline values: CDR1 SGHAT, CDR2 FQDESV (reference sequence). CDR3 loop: CASSPQKSGNTIYF. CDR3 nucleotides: TGTGCCAGCAGTCCACAGAAGTCTGGAAACACCATATATTTT. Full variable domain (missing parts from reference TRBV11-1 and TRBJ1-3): EAEVAQSPRYKITEKSQAVAFWCDPISGHATLYWYRQILGQGPELLVQFQDESVVDDSQLPKDRFSAERLKGVDSTLKIQPAELGDSAMYLCASSPQKSGNTIYFGEGSWLTVV.

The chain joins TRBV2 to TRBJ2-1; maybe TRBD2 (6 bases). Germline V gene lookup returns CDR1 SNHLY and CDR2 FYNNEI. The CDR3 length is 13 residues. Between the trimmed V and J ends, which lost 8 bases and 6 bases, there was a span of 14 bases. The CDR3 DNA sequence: TGTGCCAGCCTTGAGAATAGCGGCAATGAGCAGTTCTTC. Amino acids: CASLENSGNEQFF.

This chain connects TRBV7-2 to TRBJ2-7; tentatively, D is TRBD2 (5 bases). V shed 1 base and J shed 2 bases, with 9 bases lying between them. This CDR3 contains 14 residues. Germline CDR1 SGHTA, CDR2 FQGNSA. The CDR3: CASSLGGSPYEQYF. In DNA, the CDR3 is TGTGCCAGCAGCTTAGGAGGGAGTCCCTACGAGCAGTACTTC.

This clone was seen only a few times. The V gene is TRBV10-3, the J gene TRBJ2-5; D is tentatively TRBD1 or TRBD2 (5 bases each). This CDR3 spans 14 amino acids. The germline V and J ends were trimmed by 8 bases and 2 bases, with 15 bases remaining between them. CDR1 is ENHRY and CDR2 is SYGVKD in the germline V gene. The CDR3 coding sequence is TGTGCCATCGGGAAATCAGGGAGTCAAGAGACCCAGTACTTC. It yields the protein CAIGKSGSQETQYF.

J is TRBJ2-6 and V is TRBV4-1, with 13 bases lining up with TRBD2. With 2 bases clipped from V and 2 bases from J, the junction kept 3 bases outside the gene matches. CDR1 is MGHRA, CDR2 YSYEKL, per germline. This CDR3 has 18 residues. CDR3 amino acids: CASSQPGTSGAGANVLTF. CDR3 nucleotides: TGCGCCAGCAGCCAACCGGGGACTAGCGGGGCTGGGGCCAACGTCCTGACTTTC.

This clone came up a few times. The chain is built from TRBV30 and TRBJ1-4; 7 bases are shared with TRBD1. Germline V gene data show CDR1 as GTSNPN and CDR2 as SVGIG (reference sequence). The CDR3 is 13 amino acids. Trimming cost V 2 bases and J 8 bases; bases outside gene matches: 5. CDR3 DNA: TGTGCCTGGAGTTGGCAGGGGGGCGAAAAACTGTTTTTT. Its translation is CAWSWQGGEKLFF.

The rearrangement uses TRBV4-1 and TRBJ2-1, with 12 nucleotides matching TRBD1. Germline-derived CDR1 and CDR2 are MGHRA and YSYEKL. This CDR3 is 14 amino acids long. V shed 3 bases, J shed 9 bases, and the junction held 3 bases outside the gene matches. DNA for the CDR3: TGCGCCAGCAGCCAGGGACAGGGGGCGGGTGAGCAGTTCTTC. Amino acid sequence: CASSQGQGAGEQFF.

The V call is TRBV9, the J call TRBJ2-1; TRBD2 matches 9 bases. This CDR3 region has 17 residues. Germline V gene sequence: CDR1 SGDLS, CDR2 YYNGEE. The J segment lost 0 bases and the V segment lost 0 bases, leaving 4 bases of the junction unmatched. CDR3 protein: CASSVGGSGSSYNEQFF. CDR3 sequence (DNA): TGTGCCAGCAGCGTAGGGGGTAGCGGGAGCTCCTACAATGAGCAGTTCTTC.

CDR3 sequence reads: CASSLGLAGTGELFF. The CDR3 coding sequence is TGTGCCAGCAGTTTAGGACTAGCGGGGACCGGGGAGCTGTTTTTT. The chain has TRBV28 and TRBJ2-2, with 12 bases fitting TRBD2. J lost 5 bases, V lost 2 bases, and 0 bases had no gene match. Germline values: CDR1 MDHEN, CDR2 SYDVKM. CDR3 length equals 15 residues.

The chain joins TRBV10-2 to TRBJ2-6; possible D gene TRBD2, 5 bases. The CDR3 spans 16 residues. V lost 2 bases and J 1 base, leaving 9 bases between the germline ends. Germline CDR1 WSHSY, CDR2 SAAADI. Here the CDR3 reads CASSEEGFSGANVLTF. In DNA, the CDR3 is TGCGCCAGCAGTGAGGAGGGTTTTTCTGGGGCCAACGTCCTGACTTTC.

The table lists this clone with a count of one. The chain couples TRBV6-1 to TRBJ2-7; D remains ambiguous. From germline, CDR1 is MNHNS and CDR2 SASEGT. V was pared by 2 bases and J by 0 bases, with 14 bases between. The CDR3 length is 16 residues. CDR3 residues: CASSERVSPLSYEQYF. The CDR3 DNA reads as TGTGCCAGCAGTGAACGTGTGTCACCACTCTCCTACGAGCAGTACTTC.

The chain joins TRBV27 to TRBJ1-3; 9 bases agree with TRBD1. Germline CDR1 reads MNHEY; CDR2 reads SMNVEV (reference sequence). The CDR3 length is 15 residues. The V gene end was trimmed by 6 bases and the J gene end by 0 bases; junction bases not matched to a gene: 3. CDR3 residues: CASSPGQGSGNTIYF. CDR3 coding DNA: TGTGCCAGCAGCCCGGGACAGGGCTCTGGAAACACCATATATTTT.

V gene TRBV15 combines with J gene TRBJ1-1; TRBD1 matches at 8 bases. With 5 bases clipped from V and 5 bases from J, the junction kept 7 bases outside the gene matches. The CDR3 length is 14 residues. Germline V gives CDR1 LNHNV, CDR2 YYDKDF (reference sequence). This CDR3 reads CATSFQTGVTEAFF. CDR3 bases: TGTGCCACCAGCTTCCAGACAGGGGTGACTGAAGCTTTCTTT.

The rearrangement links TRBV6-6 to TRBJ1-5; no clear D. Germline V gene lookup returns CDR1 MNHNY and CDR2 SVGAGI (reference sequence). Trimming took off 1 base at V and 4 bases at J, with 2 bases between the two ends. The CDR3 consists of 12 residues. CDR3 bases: TGTGCCAGCAGTTACTTGAATCAGCCCCAGCATTTT. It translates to CASSYLNQPQHF.

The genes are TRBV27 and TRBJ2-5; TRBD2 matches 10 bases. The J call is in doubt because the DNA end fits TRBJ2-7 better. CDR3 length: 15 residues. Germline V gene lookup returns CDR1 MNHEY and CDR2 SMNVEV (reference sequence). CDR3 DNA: TGTGCCAGCAGCCGACTAGCGGGTAGCTCCTACGAGCAGTACTTC. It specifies CASSRLAGSSYEQYF.

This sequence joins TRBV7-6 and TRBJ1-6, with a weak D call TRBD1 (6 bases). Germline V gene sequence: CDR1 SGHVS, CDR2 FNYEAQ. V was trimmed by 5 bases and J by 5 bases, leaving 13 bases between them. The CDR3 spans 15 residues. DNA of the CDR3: TGTGCCAGCAGCACGATGACAGGAAATAATTCACCCCTCCACTTT. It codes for CASSTMTGNNSPLHF.

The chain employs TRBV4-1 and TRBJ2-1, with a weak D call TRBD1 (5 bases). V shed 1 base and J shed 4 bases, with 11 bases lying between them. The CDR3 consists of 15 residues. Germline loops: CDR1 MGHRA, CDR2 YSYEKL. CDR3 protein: CASSQGAGPYNEQFF. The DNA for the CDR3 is TGCGCCAGCAGCCAAGGTGCAGGGCCGTACAATGAGCAGTTCTTC.

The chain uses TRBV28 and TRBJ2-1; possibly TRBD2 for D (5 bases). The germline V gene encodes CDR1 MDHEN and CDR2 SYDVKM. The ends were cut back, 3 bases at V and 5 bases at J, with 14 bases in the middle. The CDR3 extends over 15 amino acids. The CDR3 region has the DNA TGTGCCAGCAGTTTCTCGCGGGTAGTCAACAATGAGCAGTTCTTC. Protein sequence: CASSFSRVVNNEQFF.